This entry concerns a single T cell receptor beta chain. TCRdb ran MiXCR on the 5' RACE reads and lists one entry per CDR3 protein. The table shows 350,000 to 450,000 distinct CDR3 sequences, with around 20% occurring only once. These data belong to a study of T-cell memory formation after mild COVID-19. Study-level background: TCR clustering was largely donor specific.

The CDR3 sequence is 13 residues long. With 0 bases removed from V and 9 bases from J, the gap between germline ends came to 11 bases. The sequence derives from an adult woman who had mild COVID-19 (a few samples of this study predate the infection). Cell type and time point are not known. The V and J genes are TRBV12-3 or TRBV12-4 and TRBJ2-5; D remains ambiguous. The sample taken for sequencing was PBMCs or a T cell subset sorted from them (not recorded which). The CDR3 sequence is CASSLAAARAQYF. The CDR3 DNA follows: TGTGCCAGCAGTTTAGCGGCGGCCCGGGCCCAGTACTTC.